Shown below are 25 T cell receptor beta chains from a single sample sequenced in a study of human T cells and chemical hapten exposure. Time point reported: pre-sensitization, week 0. Treatment meaning: therapeutic diphenylcyclopropenone sensitization with weekly scalp DPC. MiXCR, applied by TCRdb to the RACE reads, yields one record per CDR3 protein. The table includes approximately 320,000 distinct CDR3 sequences, 5% to 6.5% detected once. Sample: whole blood, taken in connection with sensitization to the hapten diphenylcyclopropenone (DPC). The receptors stem from a young woman with alopecia areata. Some clones in this sample may be carry-over from other donors' samples.

The V gene is TRBV5-6, the J gene TRBJ1-4, with D hard to call. The CDR3 has 15 residues. Trimming pared 0 bases from V and 7 bases from J, leaving 13 bases between. CDR1 and CDR2 from the germline V gene are SGHDT and YYEEEE. The CDR3 here is CASSLAFSGTEKLFF. Written as DNA, the CDR3 is TGTGCCAGCAGCTTGGCCTTTTCGGGAACTGAAAAACTGTTTTTT.

DNA of the CDR3: TGTGCCAGCAGTTACTCCGTTGGCACCGGGGAGCTGTTTTTT. This translates into CASSYSVGTGELFF. The V and J genes are TRBV6-2 or TRBV6-3 and TRBJ2-2; D is ambiguous. Germline V gene lookup returns CDR1 MNHEY and CDR2 SVGEGT. Between the trimmed V and J ends, which lost 0 bases and 4 bases, there was a span of 6 bases. CDR3 length: 14 amino acids.

This clonotype was seen a handful of times. The V gene is TRBV12-3 or TRBV12-4, the J gene TRBJ1-3; no clear D. V shed 7 bases and J shed 4 bases, with 8 bases lying between them. The length of the CDR3 is 12 residues. CDR3 in DNA: TGTGCCAGCACCAGCGGCGGAAACACCATATATTTT. Amino acids: CASTSGGNTIYF.

The rearrangement links TRBV15 to TRBJ2-3, with D perhaps matching TRBD1 or TRBD2 (5 bases each). This CDR3 region has 13 residues. The germline V gene encodes CDR1 LNHNV and CDR2 YYDKDF (reference sequence). The germline V and J ends were trimmed by 5 bases and 3 bases, with 9 bases remaining between them. This CDR3 is CATSGTMTDTQYF. In DNA, the CDR3 is TGTGCCACCAGCGGGACCATGACAGATACGCAGTATTTT.

This clonotype has just a few counts. The chain has TRBV5-6 and TRBJ1-5; TRBD1 agrees at 9 bases. The CDR3 length is 14 residues. Trimming took 3 bases from V and 6 from J; bases not matched to a gene: 4. Germline lookup yields CDR1 SGHDT and CDR2 YYEEEE. The CDR3 here is CASSWTGDSQPQHF. The DNA for the CDR3 is TGTGCCAGCAGCTGGACAGGGGATAGTCAGCCCCAGCATTTT.

This clonotype has a count of ten or more. The chain joins TRBV14 to TRBJ1-2; D is ambiguous. Trimming shortened V by 3 bases and J by 8 bases, and 16 bases separated the two germline ends. From germline, CDR1 is SGHDN and CDR2 FVKESK. CDR3 size: 14 residues. CDR3 in DNA: TGTGCCAGCAGCCACCCGAAGGGTGGAGGGGGCTACACCTTC. Protein: CASSHPKGGGGYTF.

This chain links TRBV2 with TRBJ1-1; D is possibly TRBD1 (6 bases). V was trimmed by 7 bases and J by 1 base, leaving 13 bases between them. Per the germline V gene, CDR1 is SNHLY and CDR2 is FYNNEI. CDR3 length: 14 amino acids. CDR3: CASTPGQPNTEAFF. CDR3 nucleotide sequence: TGTGCCAGCACCCCCGGACAGCCGAACACTGAAGCTTTCTTT.

This clonotype showed up many times. This rearrangement joins TRBV3-1 to TRBJ2-3; 7 nucleotides agree with TRBD1. The length of the CDR3 is 16 residues. Germline CDR1 reads LGHDT; CDR2 reads YNNKEL (reference sequence). V lost 2 bases and J lost 1; bases outside the gene matches: 6. This CDR3 reads CASSQFGQARTDTQYF. The CDR3 bases are TGTGCCAGCAGCCAATTCGGACAGGCTCGCACAGATACGCAGTATTTT.

Only a few counts were recorded for this clonotype. The chain recombines TRBV13 with TRBJ2-3, with a weak D call TRBD2 (6 bases). The germline gives CDR1 PRHDT, CDR2 FYEKMQ (reference sequence). With 6 bases removed from V and 3 bases from J, the gap between germline ends came to 13 bases. The CDR3 runs 14 residues. The CDR3 DNA sequence: TGTGCCAGCAGATATACCGGGGGAACAGATACGCAGTATTTT. It is translated as CASRYTGGTDTQYF.

In its sample, this clonotype was seen a few times. The chain uses TRBV6-6 and TRBJ1-2; D perhaps matches TRBD1 (5 bases). This CDR3 contains 13 residues. Germline loops: CDR1 MNHNY, CDR2 SVGAGI (reference sequence). Trimming took 8 bases from V and 1 from J, leaving 11 bases between them. The CDR3 DNA sequence: TGTGCCAGCCGCACAGGTGTTAACTATGGCTACACCTTC. Residues: CASRTGVNYGYTF.

This clonotype came up a few times. The gene calls are TRBV20-1 and TRBJ1-2, with a weak D call TRBD1 (6 bases). Germline values: CDR1 DFQATT, CDR2 SNEGSKA (reference sequence). CDR3 length: 15 residues. V lost 0 bases and J lost 2, with 13 bases in between. The CDR3 DNA sequence: TGCAGTGCTAGAGATCTGGACAGCAAGAACTATGGCTACACCTTC. Amino acids: CSARDLDSKNYGYTF.

The chain has TRBV10-3 and TRBJ1-2; 10 bases fit TRBD1. Trimming cost V 6 bases and J 0 bases; bases outside gene matches: 4. Germline V gene sequence: CDR1 ENHRY, CDR2 SYGVKD. The CDR3 has 15 residues. This CDR3 is CAIRPGQGTNYGYTF. The CDR3 nucleotides are TGTGCCATCAGGCCGGGACAGGGGACTAACTATGGCTACACCTTC.

The table lists this clonotype with many counts. This sequence joins TRBV6-2 or TRBV6-3 and TRBJ2-2; the match to TRBD1 covers 8 bases. The CDR3 totals 16 residues. Per the germline V gene, CDR1 is MNHEY and CDR2 is SVGEGT. V trimming: 5 bases; J trimming: 5 bases; junction bases outside the gene matches: 10. DNA of the CDR3: TGTGCCAGCAGTCCTTTTGGGACAGGCCTGACCGGGGAGCTGTTTTTT. Translated, it gives CASSPFGTGLTGELFF.

At least ten counts were recorded for this clonotype. The chain has TRBV12-3 or TRBV12-4 and TRBJ2-3; 9 nucleotides match TRBD2. J was trimmed by 4 bases and V by 6 bases; bases with no gene match: 5. This CDR3 region has 14 residues. DNA for the CDR3: TGTGCCAGCAGGATAGCGGGGGTGGCAGATACGCAGTATTTT. Amino acids: CASRIAGVADTQYF.

The chain links TRBV6-4 to TRBJ2-3; perhaps TRBD1 as D (6 bases). The germline V and J ends were trimmed by 2 bases and 1 base, with 13 bases remaining between them. CDR3 length: 16 amino acids. The germline V gene has CDR1 MRHNA and CDR2 SNTAGT. The CDR3: CASSDRWRTGTDTQYF. CDR3 sequence (DNA): TGTGCCAGCAGTGACCGGTGGCGGACAGGCACAGATACGCAGTATTTT.

This clonotype was found many times. J is TRBJ2-7 and V is TRBV5-6, with D perhaps matching TRBD2 (7 bases). The CDR3 loop spans 15 amino acids. Looked up from germline, CDR1 is SGHDT and CDR2 is YYEEEE. V lost 0 bases, J lost 2 bases, and 12 bases lay in between. In DNA, the CDR3 is TGTGCCAGCAGCTTGGAGGCGGGGGCCGCCTACGAGCAGTACTTC. Translated, it gives CASSLEAGAAYEQYF.

This chain joins TRBV7-2 and TRBJ1-2; 8 bases line up with TRBD1. Germline CDR1 is SGHTA and CDR2 is FQGNSA. CDR3 length: 12 amino acids. Losses at the gene ends were 2 bases for V and 14 bases for J; bases not matched to a gene: 7. The CDR3 protein is CASSLRTGTSTF. CDR3 bases: TGTGCCAGCAGCTTAAGGACAGGGACTTCTACCTTC.

As DNA, the CDR3 is TGTGCCAGCAGCCCCCAGGGGGGGACTAGCACAGATACGCAGTATTTT. Its protein product is CASSPQGGTSTDTQYF. The rearrangement links TRBV7-6 to TRBJ2-3, with D perhaps TRBD1 or TRBD2 (7 bases each). CDR3 length: 16 residues. Trimming removed 5 bases from V and 0 bases from J, with 15 bases in between. Germline CDR1 and CDR2: SGHVS and FNYEAQ.

As DNA, the CDR3 is TGCGCCAGCAGCCAAGATCTAGGGACCGGGAGATGGGAGCAGTACTTC. Amino acid sequence: CASSQDLGTGRWEQYF. The gene calls are TRBV4-3 and TRBJ2-7; D may be TRBD2 (6 bases). Looked up from germline, CDR1 is LGHNA and CDR2 is YSLEER. V dropped 0 bases and J dropped 7 bases, with 19 bases sitting between them. The CDR3 totals 16 residues.

The rearrangement links TRBV5-1 to TRBJ2-2, with 8 nucleotides matching TRBD1. From germline, CDR1 is SGHRS and CDR2 YFSETQ. The CDR3 sequence is 15 residues long. J gave up 6 bases and V 2 bases, and 6 bases lay outside the gene matches. The CDR3, as DNA: TGCGCCAGCAGCTTCCGTCGACAGGGGCCCGGGGAGCTGTTTTTT. Its protein product is CASSFRRQGPGELFF.

The table lists this clonotype with a few counts. The chain employs TRBV5-1 and TRBJ2-1; weak D call: TRBD2 (5 bases). The germline V gene has CDR1 SGHRS and CDR2 YFSETQ. V was clipped by 2 bases and J by 7 bases, with 10 bases between them. The CDR3 loop spans 13 amino acids. The CDR3 loop is CASSFEGGNEQFF. CDR3 in DNA: TGCGCCAGCAGCTTTGAGGGCGGGAATGAGCAGTTCTTC.

V is TRBV13 and J is TRBJ1-2, with 9 bases lining up with TRBD1. The germline gives CDR1 PRHDT, CDR2 FYEKMQ (reference sequence). The CDR3 contains 16 residues. V was pared by 3 bases and J by 4 bases, with 9 bases of the junction left unmatched. CDR3 bases: TGTGCCAGCAGCTTTGATCGGGACAGGGACCCCTATGGCTACACCTTC. Translated: CASSFDRDRDPYGYTF.

The table lists this clonotype with many counts. V is TRBV28 and J is TRBJ1-5; D unresolved. Germline assignment: CDR1 MDHEN and CDR2 SYDVKM. The CDR3 is 14 amino acids. V lost 4 bases and J 3 bases, leaving 10 bases between the germline ends. The CDR3 loop reads CASSYMVDNQPQHF. For the CDR3, the DNA is TGTGCCAGCAGTTACATGGTCGACAATCAGCCCCAGCATTTT.

The chain joins TRBV12-3 or TRBV12-4 to TRBJ1-1; TRBD1 is a possible D gene (5 bases). The V end was cut by 6 bases, the J end by 6 bases, with 17 bases between. This CDR3 region has 14 residues. The CDR3 bases are TGTGCCAGCAGGGTCCAGGGAACTCAAGCTGAAGCTTTCTTT. Amino acid sequence: CASRVQGTQAEAFF.

The V call is TRBV9, the J call TRBJ2-2; no clear D gene. V shed 4 bases and J shed 13 bases, with 14 bases lying between them. The CDR3 has 12 amino acids. CDR1 and CDR2 (germline): SGDLS, YYNGEE. The CDR3 nucleotides read TGTGCCAGCAGCCCCTCGGACCGGGTGCTGTTTTTT. It yields the protein CASSPSDRVLFF.